The 12 T cell receptor beta chains below were found in one sample sequenced in a study of breast tumors, draining lymph nodes, adjacent tissues. TCRdb analysed the multiplex PCR reads with MiXCR anew, one entry per CDR3 protein. The table includes 20,000 to 25,000 distinct CDR3 sequences, 55% to 80% detected once. The sample taken for sequencing was tumor-adjacent breast tissue. The source of these receptors is a female donor with breast cancer. Some clones in this sample may be carry-over from other donors' samples.

There are many counts of this clonotype. The genes are TRBV10-3 and TRBJ2-5; 9 bases line up with TRBD1. The germline gives CDR1 ENHRY, CDR2 SYGVKD. The V segment lost 5 bases and the J segment 6 bases; nucleotides outside the gene matches: 10. The CDR3 consists of 15 residues. This CDR3 is CAISHSWTGEKTQYF. CDR3 nucleotides: TGTGCCATCAGTCACAGCTGGACAGGGGAGAAGACCCAGTACTTC.

The chain joins TRBV4-2 to TRBJ1-4, with TRBD1 identical over 7 bases. Losses at the gene ends were 4 bases for V and 8 bases for J; bases not matched to a gene: 7. This CDR3 region has 14 residues. In germline, CDR1 is LGHNA, CDR2 YNFKEQ. CDR3 sequence: CASSPDREDEKLFF. Here the CDR3 DNA reads TGTGCCAGCAGCCCTGACAGGGAGGACGAAAAACTGTTTTTT.

The CDR3 loop reads CSAGPGQSSGNTIYF. CDR3 DNA sequence: TGCAGTGCTGGCCCTGGACAGAGCTCTGGAAACACCATATATTTT. The chain combines TRBV20-1 with TRBJ1-3; D may be TRBD1 (6 bases). The CDR3 is 15 amino acids. CDR1 is DFQATT and CDR2 is SNEGSKA in the germline V gene (reference sequence). Trimming removed 5 bases at V and 0 bases at J, with 14 bases between.

This clonotype has a count of ten or more. V usage is TRBV4-1 and J usage is TRBJ2-5, with 9 bases that match TRBD2. This CDR3 spans 15 amino acids. J gave up 1 base and V 5 bases, and 5 bases lay outside the gene matches. The germline CDR1 and CDR2 sequences are MGHRA and YSYEKL. The CDR3 is CASSYSGSLQETQYF. In nucleotides, the CDR3 is TGCGCCAGCAGCTATAGCGGGAGCCTCCAAGAGACCCAGTACTTC.

The chain uses TRBV9 and TRBJ1-4; TRBD1 might be the D (5 bases). CDR1 SGDLS and CDR2 YYNGEE come from the germline V gene. Trimming removed 0 bases from V and 8 bases from J, with 11 bases in between. This CDR3 spans 14 amino acids. The CDR3, as DNA: TGTGCCAGCAGCGTAGAGGGGCGTGACGAAAAACTGTTTTTT. Encoded protein: CASSVEGRDEKLFF.

CDR3 region: CASSVLTGGGEQFF. As DNA, the CDR3 is TGTGCCAGCAGCGTCCTAACAGGGGGAGGTGAGCAGTTCTTC. The rearrangement uses TRBV9 and TRBJ2-1; 8 bases fit TRBD1. This CDR3 is built from 14 residues. Per the germline V gene, CDR1 is SGDLS and CDR2 is YYNGEE. Trimming cost V 2 bases and J 9 bases; bases outside gene matches: 7.

V and J are TRBV19 and TRBJ1-6, with a possible D match to TRBD1 (5 bases). In germline, CDR1 is LNHDA, CDR2 SQIVND (reference sequence). The CDR3 sequence is 15 residues long. V was clipped by 6 bases and J by 9 bases, with 18 bases between them. CDR3 protein: CASSLGGVEGSPLHF. Here the CDR3 DNA reads TGTGCCAGTAGCCTCGGAGGGGTTGAAGGTTCACCCCTCCACTTT.

The chain employs TRBV6-5 and TRBJ2-2, with a tentative D call TRBD1 (6 bases). In germline, CDR1 is MNHEY, CDR2 SVGAGI. The CDR3 loop spans 14 amino acids. V shed 5 bases and J shed 7 bases, with 14 bases lying between them. For the CDR3, the DNA is TGTGCCAGCAGTCCAACACAGGGAAGCGGGGAGCTGTTTTTT. It encodes CASSPTQGSGELFF.

As for this clonotype: The germline gene is not matched at one end of the junction; a read error may be the cause. This rearrangement joins TRBV5-1 to TRBJ2-5; D gene ambiguous. CDR3 length: 14 residues. Germline CDR1 SGHRS, CDR2 YFSETQ. CDR3 loop: CASSLGRNQDTQYF. The CDR3 DNA sequence: TGCGCCAGCAGCTTGGGCAGGAACCAAGACACCCAGTACTTC.

The chain combines TRBV2 with TRBJ2-1; 12 bases align to TRBD2. Germline V CDR1 and CDR2: SNHLY, FYNNEI. This CDR3 has 15 amino acids. V lost 4 bases, J lost 5 bases, and 3 bases stayed unmatched. Here the CDR3 reads CASSGGTSGHNEQFF. The DNA of the CDR3 is TGTGCCAGCAGTGGTGGGACTAGCGGGCACAATGAGCAGTTCTTC.

At least ten counts were recorded for this clonotype. A much larger clone differs by one base, so this may be a read error. V gene TRBV20-1 combines with J gene TRBJ1-2; a possible D gene is TRBD1 (5 bases). The CDR3 consists of 13 residues. V shed 1 base and J shed 10 bases, with 16 bases lying between them. Per germline, CDR1 DFQATT and CDR2 SNEGSKA (reference sequence). The CDR3 protein is CSARAWAGGAYTF. In nucleotides, the CDR3 is TGCAGTGCTAGAGCTTGGGCAGGAGGGGCCTACACCTTC.

The chain carries TRBV20-1 and TRBJ2-7, with 11 nucleotides matching TRBD2. The CDR3 is 15 amino acids. V shed 0 bases and J 3 bases; nucleotides not matched to a gene: 4. Germline-derived CDR1 and CDR2 are DFQATT and SNEGSKA (reference sequence). This chain's CDR3 is CSARDLAGGLYEQYF. The CDR3 bases are TGCAGTGCTAGAGATCTAGCGGGGGGTCTCTACGAGCAGTACTTC.